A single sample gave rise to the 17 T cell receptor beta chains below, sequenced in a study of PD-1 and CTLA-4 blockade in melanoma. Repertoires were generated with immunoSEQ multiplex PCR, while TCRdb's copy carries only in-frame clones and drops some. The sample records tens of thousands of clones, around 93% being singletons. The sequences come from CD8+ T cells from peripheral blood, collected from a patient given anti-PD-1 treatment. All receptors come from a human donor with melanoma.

The CDR3 DNA reads TGTGCCAGCAGTCCAAACAGGGAGACGACACTCCGCTACGAGCAGTACTTC. This encodes CASSPNRETTLRYEQYF. The genes are TRBV14 and TRBJ2-7; weak D call: TRBD1 (6 bases). The CDR3 is 17 residues long. With 6 bases removed from V and 3 bases from J, the gap between germline ends came to 24 bases. The germline CDR1 and CDR2 sequences are SGHDN and FVKESK.

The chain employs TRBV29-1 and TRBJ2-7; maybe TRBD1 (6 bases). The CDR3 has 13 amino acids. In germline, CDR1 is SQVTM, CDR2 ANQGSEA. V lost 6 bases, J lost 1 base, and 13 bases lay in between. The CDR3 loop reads CSVPGHTSYEQYF. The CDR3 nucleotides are TGCAGCGTGCCGGGACACACATCCTACGAGCAGTACTTC.

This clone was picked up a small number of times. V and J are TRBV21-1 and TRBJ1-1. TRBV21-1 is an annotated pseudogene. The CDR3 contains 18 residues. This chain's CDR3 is CASSQRGDATGMNTEAFF. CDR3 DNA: TGTGCCAGCAGCCAAAGGGGGGACGCCACCGGCATGAACACTGAAGCTTTCTTT.

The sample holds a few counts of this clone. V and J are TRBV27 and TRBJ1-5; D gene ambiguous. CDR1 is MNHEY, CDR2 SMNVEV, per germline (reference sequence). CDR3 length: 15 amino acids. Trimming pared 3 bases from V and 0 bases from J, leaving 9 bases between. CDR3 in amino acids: CASSLTDHSNQPQHF. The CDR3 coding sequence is TGTGCCAGCAGTTTGACGGATCATAGCAATCAGCCCCAGCATTTT.

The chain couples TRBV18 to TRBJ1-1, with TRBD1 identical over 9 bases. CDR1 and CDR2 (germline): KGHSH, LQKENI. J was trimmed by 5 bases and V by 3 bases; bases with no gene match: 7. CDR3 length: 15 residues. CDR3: CASSPTGQGLTEAFF. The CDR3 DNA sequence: TGTGCCAGCTCACCTACGGGACAGGGACTGACTGAAGCTTTCTTT.

CDR3 loop: CATSRRGSGQPQHF. The CDR3, as DNA: TGTGCCACCAGCAGGAGGGGTAGCGGGCAGCCCCAGCATTTT. The rearrangement joins TRBV15 to TRBJ1-5; TRBD1 might be the D (5 bases). Germline V lookup: CDR1 LNHNV, CDR2 YYDKDF (reference sequence). The V end was cut by 3 bases, the J end by 7 bases, with 13 bases between. The CDR3 totals 14 residues.

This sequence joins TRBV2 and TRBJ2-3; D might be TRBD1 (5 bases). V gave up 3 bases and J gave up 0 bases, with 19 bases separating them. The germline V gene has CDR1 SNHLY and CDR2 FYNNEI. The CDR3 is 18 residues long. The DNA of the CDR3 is TGTGCCAGCAGTGACTGGCAGGGAACAACCTCTAGCACAGATACGCAGTATTTT. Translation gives CASSDWQGTTSSTDTQYF.

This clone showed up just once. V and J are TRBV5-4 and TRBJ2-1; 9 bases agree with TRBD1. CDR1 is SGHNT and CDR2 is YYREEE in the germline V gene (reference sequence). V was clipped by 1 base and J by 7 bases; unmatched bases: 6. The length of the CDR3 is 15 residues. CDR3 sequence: CASSLITGGHNEQFF. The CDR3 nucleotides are TGTGCCAGCAGCTTGATAACAGGGGGCCATAATGAGCAGTTCTTC.

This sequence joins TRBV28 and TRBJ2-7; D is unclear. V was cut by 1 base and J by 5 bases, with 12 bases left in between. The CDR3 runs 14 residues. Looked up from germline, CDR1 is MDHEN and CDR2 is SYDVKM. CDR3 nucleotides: TGTGCCAGCAGTTTATTTCCGGTACGCGACGAGCAGTACTTC. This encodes CASSLFPVRDEQYF.

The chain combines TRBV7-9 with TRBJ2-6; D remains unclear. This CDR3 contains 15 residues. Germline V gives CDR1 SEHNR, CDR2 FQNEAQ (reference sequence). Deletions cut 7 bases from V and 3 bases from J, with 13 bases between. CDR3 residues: CASTLNPDGANVLTF. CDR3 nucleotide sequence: TGTGCCAGCACCCTAAACCCTGATGGGGCCAACGTCCTGACTTTC.

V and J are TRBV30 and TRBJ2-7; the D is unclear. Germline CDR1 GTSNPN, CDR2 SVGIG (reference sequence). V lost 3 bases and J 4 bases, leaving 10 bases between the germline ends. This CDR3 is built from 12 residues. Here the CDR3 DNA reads TGTGCCTGGAGCTCGGACCGATACGAGCAGTACTTC. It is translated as CAWSSDRYEQYF.

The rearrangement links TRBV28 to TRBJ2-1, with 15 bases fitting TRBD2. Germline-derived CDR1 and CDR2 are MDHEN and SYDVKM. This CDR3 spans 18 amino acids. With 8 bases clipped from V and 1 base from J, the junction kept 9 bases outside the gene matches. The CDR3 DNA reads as TGTGCCAGCGCCCCTGGACTAGCGGGAGGGATTTCCTACAATGAGCAGTTCTTC. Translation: CASAPGLAGGISYNEQFF.

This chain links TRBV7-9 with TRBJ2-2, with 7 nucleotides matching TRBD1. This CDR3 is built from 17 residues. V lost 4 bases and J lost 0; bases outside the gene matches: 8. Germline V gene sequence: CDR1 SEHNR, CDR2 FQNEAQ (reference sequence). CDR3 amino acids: CASSSPGDRANTGELFF. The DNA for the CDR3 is TGTGCCAGCAGCTCCCCTGGGGACAGAGCGAACACCGGGGAGCTGTTTTTT.

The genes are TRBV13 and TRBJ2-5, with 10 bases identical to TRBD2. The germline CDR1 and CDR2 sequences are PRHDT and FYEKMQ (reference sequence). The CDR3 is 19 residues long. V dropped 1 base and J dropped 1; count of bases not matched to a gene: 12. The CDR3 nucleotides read TGTGCCAGCAGCTTAGTGTCGCGGCTAGCGGGGGCGGCCCAAGAGACCCAGTACTTC. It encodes CASSLVSRLAGAAQETQYF. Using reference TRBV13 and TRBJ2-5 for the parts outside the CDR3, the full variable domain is AAGVIQSPRHLIKEKRETATLKCYPIPRHDTVYWYQQGPGQDPQFLISFYEKMQSDKGSIPDRFSAQQFSDYHSELNMSSLELGDSALYFCASSLVSRLAGAAQETQYFGPGTRLLVL.

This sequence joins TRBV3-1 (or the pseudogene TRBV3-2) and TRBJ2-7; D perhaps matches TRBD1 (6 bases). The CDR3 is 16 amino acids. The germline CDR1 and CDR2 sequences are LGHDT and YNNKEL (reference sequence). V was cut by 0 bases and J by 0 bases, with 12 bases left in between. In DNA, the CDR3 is TGTGCCAGCAGCCAAGAACGGACAGCCCTCTCCTACGAGCAGTACTTC. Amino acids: CASSQERTALSYEQYF.

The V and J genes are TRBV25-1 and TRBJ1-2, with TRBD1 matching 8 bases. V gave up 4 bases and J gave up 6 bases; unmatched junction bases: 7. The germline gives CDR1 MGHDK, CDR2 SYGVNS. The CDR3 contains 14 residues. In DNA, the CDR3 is TGTGCCAGCAGTGCCTTCGGACAGGGACATGGCTACACCTTC. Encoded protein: CASSAFGQGHGYTF.

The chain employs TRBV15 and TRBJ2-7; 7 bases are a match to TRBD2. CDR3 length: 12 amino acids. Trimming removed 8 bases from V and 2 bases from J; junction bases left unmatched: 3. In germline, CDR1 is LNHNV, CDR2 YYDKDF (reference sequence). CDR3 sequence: CATSTSAYEQYF. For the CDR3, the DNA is TGTGCCACCTCAACTAGCGCCTACGAGCAGTACTTC.